Listed below are T cell receptor beta chains from one sample, sequenced in a study of cytomegalovirus exposure and HLA in healthy donors. Produced via immunoSEQ multiplex PCR; TCRdb's table is partial and in-frame only. The table lists fewer than 150,000 clones, approximately 73% of them singletons, with roughly an eighth in the top ten. Material: PBMCs. Receptor source: a human donor in good health. The CDR3 runs from the conserved cysteine through the conserved F or W. Fields, in order: clone size, J gene, V gene, D gene, CDR3 DNA, CDR3 protein. A D gene is named only where the DNA matches it firmly. Rows may omit the clone size; those that give it use once, few, many or a size class.

clone size: -; J gene: TRBJ1-3; V gene: TRBV15; D gene: -; CDR3 DNA: TGTGCCACCAGCCAGGGACTCTTCGGAAACACCATATATTTT; CDR3 protein: CATSQGLFGNTIYF
clone size: once; J gene: TRBJ1-1; V gene: TRBV27; D gene: -; CDR3 DNA: TGTGCCAGCAGTTCACAGGGTTGGACTGAAGCTTTCTTT; CDR3 protein: CASSSQGWTEAFF
clone size: -; J gene: TRBJ1-2; V gene: TRBV5-5; D gene: TRBD1; CDR3 DNA: TGTGCCAGCAGCTTGGATACCTACCGGGACAGGGACGAAGGGATCTATGGCTACACCTTC; CDR3 protein: CASSLDTYRDRDEGIYGYTF
clone size: -; J gene: TRBJ2-2; V gene: TRBV4-1; D gene: TRBD2; CDR3 DNA: TGCGCCAGCAGCAAGGCGGGGGGGTGGAACACCGGGGAGCTGTTTTTT; CDR3 protein: CASSKAGGWNTGELFF
clone size: -; J gene: TRBJ2-3; V gene: TRBV27; D gene: -; CDR3 DNA: TGTGCCAGCAGTCGGGGGACAGATACGCAGTATTTT; CDR3 protein: CASSRGTDTQYF
clone size: -; J gene: TRBJ2-1; V gene: TRBV4-1; D gene: -; CDR3 DNA: TGCGCCAGCAGCCACCCGACAAGGAACAATGAGCAGTTCTTC; CDR3 protein: CASSHPTRNNEQFF
clone size: -; J gene: TRBJ2-2; V gene: TRBV5-5; D gene: TRBD1; CDR3 DNA: TGTGCCAGCAGCTTGGGCCAGGGGGCCACCGGGGAGCTGTTTTTT; CDR3 protein: CASSLGQGATGELFF
clone size: -; J gene: TRBJ2-7; V gene: TRBV7-8; D gene: TRBD1; CDR3 DNA: TGTGCCAGCAGCTTAGAGCCCGACAGGGGTATTAAGCAGTACTTC; CDR3 protein: CASSLEPDRGIKQYF
clone size: once; J gene: TRBJ2-1; V gene: TRBV5-4; D gene: TRBD2; CDR3 DNA: TGTGCCAGCAGCCCGCCGGGACAGATAGGACTAGCGGGTAGCAATGAGCAGTTCTTC; CDR3 protein: CASSPPGQIGLAGSNEQFF
clone size: -; J gene: TRBJ2-2; V gene: TRBV9; D gene: -; CDR3 DNA: TGTGCCAGCAGTGAAGGGAACTCAAGGGGCAGGGAGCTGTTTTTT; CDR3 protein: CASSEGNSRGRELFF
clone size: -; J gene: TRBJ2-7; V gene: TRBV5-1; D gene: -; CDR3 DNA: TGCGCCAGCAGCTCCCGACAGACCTACGAGCAGTACTTC; CDR3 protein: CASSSRQTYEQYF
clone size: -; J gene: TRBJ2-5; V gene: TRBV30; D gene: TRBD2; CDR3 DNA: TGTGCCTGGAGTGTCGGACTAGCGGAATCAGAGACCCAGTACTTC; CDR3 protein: CAWSVGLAESETQYF
clone size: -; J gene: TRBJ1-1; V gene: TRBV9; D gene: -; CDR3 DNA: TGTGCCAGCAGACGCGGAAATGGAGACACTGAAGCTTTCTTT; CDR3 protein: CASRRGNGDTEAFF
clone size: -; J gene: TRBJ2-2; V gene: TRBV6-1; D gene: TRBD2; CDR3 DNA: TGTGCCAGCAGTGAACTAGCGGGAGAAGCCGGGGAGCTGTTTTTT; CDR3 protein: CASSELAGEAGELFF
clone size: many; J gene: TRBJ1-2; V gene: TRBV4-1; D gene: -; CDR3 DNA: TGCGCCAGCAGCCGACCGGAGGTCTATGGCTACACCTTC; CDR3 protein: CASSRPEVYGYTF
clone size: -; J gene: TRBJ2-1; V gene: TRBV5-6; D gene: TRBD2; CDR3 DNA: TGTGCCAGCAGCTTGGTCGGACTAGGGGAGCAGTTCTTC; CDR3 protein: CASSLVGLGEQFF
clone size: once; J gene: TRBJ2-1; V gene: TRBV30; D gene: TRBD2; CDR3 DNA: TGTGCCTGGAACCCCGGGACTAGCACGAATGAGCAGTTCTTC; CDR3 protein: CAWNPGTSTNEQFF
clone size: -; J gene: TRBJ2-1; V gene: TRBV6-5; D gene: -; CDR3 DNA: TGTGCCAGCAGTAGGGACAAGTACAATGAGCAGTTCTTC; CDR3 protein: CASSRDKYNEQFF
clone size: -; J gene: TRBJ2-7; V gene: TRBV13; D gene: -; CDR3 DNA: TGTGCCAGCAGCTTAGGCCTATCCTCCTACGAGCAGTACTTC; CDR3 protein: CASSLGLSSYEQYF
clone size: -; J gene: TRBJ1-1; V gene: TRBV7-3; D gene: TRBD1; CDR3 DNA: TGTGCCAGCAGCTTAGCAGGGGGCAACACTGAAGCTTTCTTT; CDR3 protein: CASSLAGGNTEAFF
clone size: -; J gene: TRBJ2-7; V gene: TRBV7-9; D gene: -; CDR3 DNA: TGTGCCAGCAGCTTAGCGAGCCTCTCCTACGAGCAGTACTTC; CDR3 protein: CASSLASLSYEQYF
clone size: -; J gene: TRBJ2-1; V gene: TRBV4-1; D gene: TRBD2; CDR3 DNA: TGCGCCAGCGATCGATTAGCGGGAGCGTCCTACAATGAGCAGTTCTTC; CDR3 protein: CASDRLAGASYNEQFF
clone size: -; J gene: TRBJ2-5; V gene: TRBV4-1; D gene: -; CDR3 DNA: TGCGCCAGCAGCCAAGAACCACCGGGGGGCCTCCAAGAGACCCAGTACTTC; CDR3 protein: CASSQEPPGGLQETQYF
clone size: -; J gene: TRBJ2-2; V gene: TRBV7-3; D gene: -; CDR3 DNA: TGTGCCAGCAGCTTGTGGGGGCCGAACACCGGGGAGCTGTTTTTT; CDR3 protein: CASSLWGPNTGELFF
clone size: -; J gene: TRBJ2-7; V gene: TRBV7-9; D gene: -; CDR3 DNA: TGTTCCAGCAGCGAGCGGGTCTCCGAGCAGTACTTC; CDR3 protein: CSSSERVSEQYF
clone size: -; J gene: TRBJ1-5; V gene: TRBV6-6; D gene: -; CDR3 DNA: TGTGCCAGCAGTTACTCGGAGCATCAGCCCCAGCATTTT; CDR3 protein: CASSYSEHQPQHF
clone size: few; J gene: TRBJ2-7; V gene: TRBV25-1; D gene: TRBD1; CDR3 DNA: TGTGCCAGCAGGGGACAGGGGTGGGACGAGCAGTACTTC; CDR3 protein: CASRGQGWDEQYF
clone size: -; J gene: TRBJ2-3; V gene: TRBV5-1; D gene: TRBD2; CDR3 DNA: TGCGCCAGCAGCTTGGCCCGGGCGGGGGGGCTCACAGATACGCAGTATTTT; CDR3 protein: CASSLARAGGLTDTQYF
clone size: -; J gene: TRBJ2-6; V gene: TRBV11-2; D gene: -; CDR3 DNA: TGTGCCAGCAGCTTAGAGGGCGCTGGGGCCAACGTCCTGACTTTC; CDR3 protein: CASSLEGAGANVLTF
clone size: few; J gene: TRBJ2-5; V gene: TRBV5-6; D gene: -; CDR3 DNA: TGTGCCAGCAGCTTCTTATCAGGACTAAGGGCGACCCAGTACTTC; CDR3 protein: CASSFLSGLRATQYF
clone size: few; J gene: TRBJ2-2; V gene: TRBV7-9; D gene: -; CDR3 DNA: TGTGCCAGCAGCCGGGAGACAATGGCCGGGGAGCTGTTTTTT; CDR3 protein: CASSRETMAGELFF
clone size: -; J gene: TRBJ2-7; V gene: TRBV5-1; D gene: TRBD2; CDR3 DNA: TGCGCCAGCAGCTTGGGGGCTAGCGGGGCCACCTACGAGCAGTACTTC; CDR3 protein: CASSLGASGATYEQYF
clone size: -; J gene: TRBJ2-7; V gene: TRBV6-1; D gene: TRBD1; CDR3 DNA: TGTGCCAGTCGTCCGGGACAGAGCTCCTACGAGCAGTACTTC; CDR3 protein: CASRPGQSSYEQYF
clone size: -; J gene: TRBJ1-1; V gene: TRBV19; D gene: -; CDR3 DNA: TGTGCCAGTAGTTCAAACACGGGGAACACTGAAGCTTTCTTT; CDR3 protein: CASSSNTGNTEAFF
clone size: -; J gene: TRBJ2-1; V gene: TRBV7-9; D gene: -; CDR3 DNA: TGTGCCAGCAGCTTAGTAGCCTACAATGAGCAGTTCTTC; CDR3 protein: CASSLVAYNEQFF
clone size: -; J gene: TRBJ2-7; V gene: TRBV11-2; D gene: TRBD2; CDR3 DNA: TGTGCCAGCAGCCGCGGACTAGCGGCCTCCTACGAGCAGTACTTC; CDR3 protein: CASSRGLAASYEQYF
clone size: -; J gene: TRBJ2-1; V gene: TRBV5-6; D gene: -; CDR3 DNA: TGTGCCAGCAGCGTGACAGGACTGGATCACAATGAGCAGTTCTTC; CDR3 protein: CASSVTGLDHNEQFF
clone size: once; J gene: TRBJ2-1; V gene: TRBV28; D gene: TRBD1; CDR3 DNA: TGTGCCAGCAGTATTGGGGACAGGGCCTACAATGAGCAGTTCTTC; CDR3 protein: CASSIGDRAYNEQFF
clone size: -; J gene: TRBJ2-5; V gene: TRBV29-1; D gene: TRBD2; CDR3 DNA: TGCAGCGTTGAAGATATACGGCCCGGGACCTCGGGAGGAGAGACCCAGTACTTC; CDR3 protein: CSVEDIRPGTSGGETQYF
clone size: -; J gene: TRBJ2-1; V gene: TRBV7-3; D gene: -; CDR3 DNA: TGTGCCAGCAGCCCGGCCCGAGAAGACACCCTCTACAATGAGCAGTTCTTC; CDR3 protein: CASSPAREDTLYNEQFF
clone size: -; J gene: TRBJ1-4; V gene: TRBV28; D gene: TRBD1; CDR3 DNA: TGTGCCAGCAGTTTACCAGACAGGGGAGGCACTGAAAAACTGTTTTTT; CDR3 protein: CASSLPDRGGTEKLFF
clone size: -; J gene: TRBJ2-4; V gene: TRBV4-1; D gene: -; CDR3 DNA: TGCGCCAGCAGCCAAGGACCTAGCGTGGGTTTTAGAAACATTCAGTACTTC; CDR3 protein: CASSQGPSVGFRNIQYF
clone size: few; J gene: TRBJ2-5; V gene: TRBV7-3; D gene: -; CDR3 DNA: TGTGCCAGCAGCTTGGGACTCCAAGAGACCCAGTACTTC; CDR3 protein: CASSLGLQETQYF
clone size: -; J gene: TRBJ1-2; V gene: TRBV11-2; D gene: -; CDR3 DNA: TGTGCCAGCAGCTTAGACGGGTCAGGGGCCTATGGCTACACCTTC; CDR3 protein: CASSLDGSGAYGYTF
clone size: -; J gene: TRBJ2-7; V gene: TRBV5-1; D gene: TRBD2; CDR3 DNA: TGCGCCAGCAGCTACACTAGCGGGGTAAGCTACGAGCAGTACTTC; CDR3 protein: CASSYTSGVSYEQYF
clone size: -; J gene: TRBJ2-1; V gene: TRBV11-3; D gene: -; CDR3 DNA: TGTGCCAGCAGCTTCGGTAGCGAATACAATGAGCAGTTCTTC; CDR3 protein: CASSFGSEYNEQFF
clone size: -; J gene: TRBJ1-2; V gene: TRBV5-4; D gene: TRBD1; CDR3 DNA: TGTGCCAGCAGCTTCGGGACAGGGAACGGCTACACCTTC; CDR3 protein: CASSFGTGNGYTF
clone size: -; J gene: TRBJ2-7; V gene: TRBV5-1; D gene: -; CDR3 DNA: TGCGCCAGCAGCGTAGATGGGCAGCAGTACTTC; CDR3 protein: CASSVDGQQYF